The 29 T cell receptor beta chains below all came from one sample that was sequenced in a study of blood T cell repertoires in COVID-19. Using immunoSEQ multiplex PCR, the repertoire was profiled, and TCRdb retains in-frame clones only, with some absent. Of fewer than 400,000 clones in the sample, about nine tenths were seen once. Sequencing was done on a sample of peripheral blood. The receptors here all came from a woman younger than 45 with COVID-19, enrolled during active disease.

The rearrangement uses TRBV11-2 and TRBJ1-2; maybe TRBD1 (6 bases). CDR1 and CDR2 (germline): SGHAT, FQNNGV. V was shortened by 5 bases and J by 4 bases, with 11 bases between the two germline ends. The CDR3 has 13 residues. CDR3 amino acids: CASSLPDSYGYTF. CDR3 bases: TGTGCCAGCAGCCTCCCGGACAGCTATGGCTACACCTTC.

This clone was seen many times. The V and J genes are TRBV11-2 and TRBJ2-7; the D gene is possibly TRBD1 (5 bases). The germline V gene encodes CDR1 SGHAT and CDR2 FQNNGV. The CDR3 covers 13 residues. V lost 0 bases, J lost 3 bases, and 6 bases lay in between. For the CDR3, the DNA is TGTGCCAGCAGCTTAGACAGGGACTACGAGCAGTACTTC. This gives the protein CASSLDRDYEQYF.

This clone came up once. The chain joins TRBV7-2 to TRBJ1-5; weak D call: TRBD1 (5 bases). Trimming removed 2 bases at V and 9 bases at J, with 20 bases between. The germline CDR1 and CDR2 sequences are SGHTA and FQGNSA. The CDR3 is 16 amino acids. Here the CDR3 reads CASSLTSGGVGRPQHF. Here the CDR3 DNA reads TGTGCCAGCAGCTTAACGTCGGGGGGGGTTGGACGGCCCCAGCATTTT.

The gene calls are TRBV28 and TRBJ1-4, with 7 nucleotides matching TRBD1. This CDR3 is 15 amino acids long. Per the germline V gene, CDR1 is MDHEN and CDR2 is SYDVKM. Trimming took 3 bases from V and 5 from J; bases not matched to a gene: 6. CDR3 nucleotides: TGTGCCAGCAGTTTCTTCGAACAGGGGAATGAAAAACTGTTTTTT. This translates into CASSFFEQGNEKLFF.

The V and J genes are TRBV5-1 and TRBJ2-5, with TRBD2 matching 7 bases. V was pared by 0 bases and J by 3 bases, with 8 bases of the junction left unmatched. This CDR3 comprises 16 residues. Germline CDR1 reads SGHRS; CDR2 reads YFSETQ. CDR3 amino acids: CASSLGVTSFEETQYF. The CDR3, as DNA: TGCGCCAGCAGCTTGGGGGTGACTAGCTTCGAAGAGACCCAGTACTTC.

The J gene is TRBJ2-7, the V gene TRBV18; 10 positions match TRBD1. V shed 3 bases and J 1 base; nucleotides not matched to a gene: 6. The CDR3 runs 16 residues. The germline V gene has CDR1 KGHSH and CDR2 LQKENI. CDR3 coding DNA: TGTGCCAGCTCACCGATCGGGGGACAGGGGTCCTACGAGCAGTACTTC. Encoded protein: CASSPIGGQGSYEQYF.

The chain employs TRBV9 and TRBJ2-1; possibly TRBD1 for D (5 bases). The CDR3 runs 16 residues. CDR1 and CDR2 from the germline V gene are SGDLS and YYNGEE. Between the trimmed V and J ends, which lost 0 bases and 5 bases, there was a span of 15 bases. The chain's CDR3 is CASSVEGSLVHNEQFF. For the CDR3, the DNA is TGTGCCAGCAGCGTAGAGGGGTCCCTGGTCCACAATGAGCAGTTCTTC.

This clone came up once. The chain couples TRBV28 to TRBJ1-2; D is undetermined. The V gene's germline CDR1 is MDHEN and CDR2 SYDVKM. Trimming took off 6 bases at V and 2 bases at J, with 13 bases between the two ends. The CDR3 has 14 amino acids. In DNA, the CDR3 is TGTGCCAGCAGGGCCCCCCGCGGGAACTATGGCTACACCTTC. Encoded protein: CASRAPRGNYGYTF.

In the case of this clone: The identical CDR3 is also encoded by other nucleotide sequences in the sample. In DNA form, the CDR3 reads TGTGCCAGCAGCTTACGCAGGGATCAGCCCCAGCATTTT. It is translated as CASSLRRDQPQHF. The chain has TRBV7-8 and TRBJ1-5; maybe TRBD1 (5 bases). Trimming removed 2 bases from V and 5 bases from J, with 7 bases in between. There are 13 residues in the CDR3. The germline V gene encodes CDR1 SGHVS and CDR2 FQNEAQ.

The chain recombines TRBV19 with TRBJ1-5, with TRBD1 matching over 9 bases. Unmatched junction bases numbered 13, after V lost 3 bases and J lost 4 bases. CDR3 length: 18 residues. Looked up from germline, CDR1 is LNHDA and CDR2 is SQIVND (reference sequence). The DNA for the CDR3 is TGTGCCAGTAGTATCACAGGGGGCGCAGGAAATCGGAATCAGCCCCAGCATTTT. Protein product: CASSITGGAGNRNQPQHF.

V gene TRBV2 combines with J gene TRBJ2-7; 7 bases agree with TRBD1. Germline V gene sequence: CDR1 SNHLY, CDR2 FYNNEI. The CDR3 covers 13 residues. Losses at the gene ends were 8 bases for V and 0 bases for J; bases not matched to a gene: 4. In DNA, the CDR3 is TGTGCCAGCGGCCGGGACAGCTCCTACGAGCAGTACTTC. Translated, it gives CASGRDSSYEQYF. Full variable domain (missing parts from reference TRBV2 and TRBJ2-7): EPEVTQTPSHQVTQMGQEVILRCVPISNHLYFYWYRQILGQKVEFLVSFYNNEISEKSEIFDDQFSVERPDGSNFTLKIRSTKLEDSAMYFCASGRDSSYEQYFGPGTRLTVT.

The genes are TRBV19 and TRBJ2-1; 8 bases line up with TRBD2. V was clipped by 4 bases and J by 6 bases; unmatched bases: 8. Germline V gene lookup returns CDR1 LNHDA and CDR2 SQIVND (reference sequence). The CDR3 has 15 residues. The CDR3 is CASSSPSGSGNEQFF. As DNA, the CDR3 is TGTGCCAGTAGTAGCCCCAGCGGGAGCGGCAATGAGCAGTTCTTC.

The V gene is TRBV5-4, the J gene TRBJ2-2; D is perhaps TRBD2 (5 bases). The CDR3 sequence is 15 residues long. With 4 bases removed from V and 2 bases from J, the gap between germline ends came to 12 bases. Germline CDR1 reads SGHNT; CDR2 reads YYREEE (reference sequence). The DNA for the CDR3 is TGTGCCAGCAGCGTAGACTACTCCAACACCGGGGAGCTGTTTTTT. This codes for CASSVDYSNTGELFF.

This clone has just one count. The rearrangement joins TRBV27 to TRBJ1-1; D not resolved. The CDR3 totals 13 residues. The germline CDR1 and CDR2 sequences are MNHEY and SMNVEV (reference sequence). V lost 6 bases and J lost 6, with 14 bases in between. The CDR3: CASSGSELAEAFF. In DNA form, the CDR3 reads TGTGCCAGCAGCGGGAGTGAGCTAGCTGAAGCTTTCTTT.

V gene TRBV14 combines with J gene TRBJ1-2; D is unclear. The CDR3 consists of 15 residues. CDR1 and CDR2 (germline): SGHDN, FVKESK. Trimming removed 4 bases from V and 3 bases from J, with 15 bases in between. This chain's CDR3 is CASSPDMLSYYGYTF. CDR3 sequence (DNA): TGTGCCAGCAGCCCTGATATGCTTAGCTACTATGGCTACACCTTC.

This chain joins TRBV7-9 and TRBJ1-4; TRBD1 might be the D (5 bases). Trimming removed 6 bases from V and 1 base from J, with 9 bases in between. Germline V gene lookup returns CDR1 SEHNR and CDR2 FQNEAQ (reference sequence). The CDR3 consists of 14 residues. The CDR3 region has the DNA TGTGCCAGCAGTTTGACAGAAACTAATGAAAAACTGTTTTTT. As protein: CASSLTETNEKLFF.

The chain has TRBV9 and TRBJ2-1; TRBD1 agrees at 7 bases. Germline CDR1 reads SGDLS; CDR2 reads YYNGEE. The CDR3 consists of 12 residues. Unmatched junction bases numbered 7, after V lost 3 bases and J lost 13 bases. The CDR3 sequence: CASSGSVGGQFF. CDR3 DNA sequence: TGTGCCAGCAGCGGATCAGTAGGGGGCCAGTTCTTC.

The chain employs TRBV6-2 or TRBV6-3 and TRBJ2-7; 10 bases are shared with TRBD1. Unmatched junction bases numbered 5, after V lost 5 bases and J lost 4 bases. CDR1 is MNHEY and CDR2 is SVGEGT in the germline V gene. The CDR3 consists of 14 residues. The CDR3: CASSTGQGTYEQYF. In nucleotides, the CDR3 is TGTGCCAGCAGTACGGGACAGGGGACTTACGAGCAGTACTTC.

The genes are TRBV6-4 and TRBJ2-2, with D perhaps TRBD2 (5 bases). This CDR3 is 16 amino acids long. Germline CDR1 MRHNA, CDR2 SNTAGT. V lost 0 bases to trimming and J lost 4 bases, with 12 bases between them. The CDR3 sequence is CASSDSRVRGTGELFF. The CDR3 DNA reads as TGTGCCAGCAGTGACTCACGCGTTCGGGGCACCGGGGAGCTGTTTTTT.

V usage is TRBV19 and J usage is TRBJ1-3; weak D call: TRBD1 (6 bases). V was clipped by 5 bases and J by 0 bases, with 11 bases between them. The germline gives CDR1 LNHDA, CDR2 SQIVND (reference sequence). The CDR3 extends over 15 amino acids. CDR3: CASSRTESSGNTIYF. CDR3 in DNA: TGTGCCAGTAGTCGGACAGAATCCTCTGGAAACACCATATATTTT.

This rearrangement joins TRBV23-1 to TRBJ1-5; D may be TRBD1 (5 bases). Being an ORF, TRBV23-1 has a function that is uncertain. The V end was cut by 0 bases, the J end by 1 base, with 19 bases between. CDR3 length: 19 residues. The DNA for the CDR3 is TGCGCCAGCAGTCAATCGAAGCCGCTTTGGGGGAGGAGCAATCAGCCCCAGCATTTT. Protein: CASSQSKPLWGRSNQPQHF.

This sequence joins TRBV6-1 and TRBJ1-1, with D hard to call. The CDR3 sequence is 14 residues long. Germline V CDR1 and CDR2: MNHNS, SASEGT. Trimming pared 2 bases from V and 4 bases from J, leaving 11 bases between. The CDR3 DNA reads TGTGCCAGCAGTGAAAGGAGTTTGGGCACTGAAGCTTTCTTT. It codes for CASSERSLGTEAFF.

The CDR3 DNA follows: TGTGCCAGCAGTCCCGGGGGGGCGGGAGTGGGAGAAGGGGAGCTGTTTTTT. Encoded protein: CASSPGGAGVGEGELFF. The rearrangement uses TRBV27 and TRBJ2-2; 8 nucleotides match TRBD2. Per the germline V gene, CDR1 is MNHEY and CDR2 is SMNVEV (reference sequence). Germline trimming cut 5 bases from V and 8 bases from J; bases unmatched to any gene: 16. This CDR3 comprises 17 residues.

The J gene is TRBJ1-1, the V gene TRBV19; 12 bases line up with TRBD1. CDR1 is LNHDA and CDR2 is SQIVND in the germline V gene (reference sequence). The CDR3 is 18 residues long. Trimming took 4 bases from V and 4 from J; bases not matched to a gene: 13. CDR3 nucleotides: TGTGCCAGTAGTAGAACCGGGACAGGGGGCCCGGGAAGCACTGAAGCTTTCTTT. It specifies CASSRTGTGGPGSTEAFF.

The rearrangement joins TRBV7-8 to TRBJ2-1, with TRBD2 matching 11 bases. The germline gives CDR1 SGHVS, CDR2 FQNEAQ. Unmatched junction bases numbered 11, after V lost 1 base and J lost 9 bases. The CDR3 loop spans 17 amino acids. CDR3 bases: TGTGCCAGCAGCTTAGTATCGAGCAATAGCGGGAGGGCTGAGCAGTTCTTC. It is translated as CASSLVSSNSGRAEQFF.

The rearrangement uses TRBV14 and TRBJ2-7, with 15 bases matching TRBD2. Per germline, CDR1 SGHDN and CDR2 FVKESK. The trim removed 0 bases at V and 4 bases at J, leaving 10 bases unmatched. CDR3 size: 19 residues. The CDR3 DNA is TGTGCCAGCAGCCAAGACGCTAGGACTAGCGGGAGGGCCGTGTACGAGCAGTACTTC. This encodes CASSQDARTSGRAVYEQYF.

The genes are TRBV30 and TRBJ1-5, with D possibly matching TRBD1 (5 bases). Deletions cut 0 bases from V and 0 bases from J, with 9 bases between. The germline V gene encodes CDR1 GTSNPN and CDR2 SVGIG (reference sequence). CDR3 length: 15 amino acids. For the CDR3, the DNA is TGTGCCTGGAGTGTAGGCGGGGGTAGCAATCAGCCCCAGCATTTT. Its translation is CAWSVGGGSNQPQHF.

The CDR3 coding sequence is TGTGCCAGCAGTTCACCATCCCAGGGGACCACTGAAGCTTTCTTT. Encoded protein: CASSSPSQGTTEAFF. J is TRBJ1-1 and V is TRBV27; maybe TRBD1 (6 bases). Germline CDR1 reads MNHEY; CDR2 reads SMNVEV (reference sequence). V lost 4 bases, J lost 4 bases, and 16 bases lay in between. CDR3 length equals 15 residues.

Comment on this clone: The same CDR3 also results from other DNA sequences found in this sample. V and J are TRBV5-1 and TRBJ1-1; D perhaps matches TRBD1 (6 bases). The CDR3 loop spans 13 amino acids. The germline CDR1 and CDR2 sequences are SGHRS and YFSETQ. V was pared by 4 bases and J by 1 base, with 8 bases between. CDR3 coding DNA: TGCGCCAGCAGCCTACAGGGGAACACTGAAGCTTTCTTT. Translating it yields CASSLQGNTEAFF.